A single TCR beta chain is shown here with its context. Original data processing: Estimates of nucleated cell counts were drawn from the amplification of reference gene primers. Repertoires were generated with immunoSEQ multiplex PCR, while TCRdb's copy carries only in-frame clones and drops some. That table gives V, J and clone size, and the DNA gave D and trimming. The repertoire consists of 75,000 to 90,000 clones, with 86% occurring once and the leading ten covering under 8.5%. Trimming left V 0 bases short and J 11 bases short, with 12 bases between. Germline values: CDR1 SGHDT, CDR2 YYEEEE. This CDR3 contains 14 residues. The data derive from a study of blood T cell repertoires in COVID-19. Looking at the study overall: Donors in the United States, Italy and Spain gave samples during acute or convalescent COVID-19.

The source is a man in his fifties with active COVID-19. Input material: peripheral blood. The V gene is TRBV5-6, the J gene TRBJ2-6; D is ambiguous. As DNA, the CDR3 is TGTGCCAGCAGCTTGGGTGACACCCCCTACGTCCTGACTTTC. Translated, it gives CASSLGDTPYVLTF.